Listed below are T cell receptor beta chains from one sample, sequenced in a study of T cells in Graves' hyperthyroidism and ophthalmopathy. Using its own MiXCR run on the multiplex PCR reads, TCRdb lists one record per CDR3 protein. The sample has 300,000 to 400,000 distinct CDR3 sequences, 21% seen once; the top ten hold over 40%. Sequencing used blood. These receptors originate from a woman in her fifties or sixties with Graves' hyperthyroidism. CDR3s include the opening cysteine and the closing phenylalanine or tryptophan. D genes are given only for firm matches. Clone size appears in some rows only: once, few, many, or a class for an expanded clone.

v_call	clone_size	d_call	j_call	cdr3_nt	cdr3_aa
TRBV30	many	TRBD1	TRBJ1-1	TGTGCCTGGAAAGGGGACAGCTATTATACTGAAGCTTTCTTT	CAWKGDSYYTEAFF
TRBV19	few	NA	TRBJ1-2	TGTGCCAGTAACGGGATGAACTATGGCTACACCTTC	CASNGMNYGYTF
TRBV28	NA	NA	TRBJ2-5	TGTGCCAGCATGGGGACGTCCCCGGGAGAGACCCAGTACTTC	CASMGTSPGETQYF
TRBV9	many	NA	TRBJ2-3	TGTGCCAGCAGCGTAGGTCCCACTAGCCCTGCTAGCACAGATACGCAGTATTTT	CASSVGPTSPASTDTQYF
TRBV2	many	TRBD1	TRBJ1-5	TGTGCCAGCAGTGATGATGAGACAGGGGTTCAGCCCCAGCATTTT	CASSDDETGVQPQHF
TRBV2	many	NA	TRBJ1-1	TGTGCCAGCAGAACCGATCGGGCGGGAGAAGCTTTCTTT	CASRTDRAGEAFF
TRBV6-1	many	NA	TRBJ1-5	TGTGCCACCGAGGTTGTAAGCAATCAGCCCCAGCATTTT	CATEVVSNQPQHF
TRBV20-1	many	TRBD1	TRBJ1-6	TGCAGTGCTAGTTCTCAGGGACAGGGGAATTCACCCCTCCACTTT	CSASSQGQGNSPLHF
TRBV9	few	TRBD2	TRBJ2-3	TGTGCCAGCAGCCAACGGGGACTAGCGGGGGAGTGGGATACGCAGTATTTT	CASSQRGLAGEWDTQYF
TRBV9	few	NA	TRBJ2-5	TGTGCCAGCAGCGTAGGGGGGATCCAAGAGACCCAGTACTTC	CASSVGGIQETQYF
TRBV2	once	NA	TRBJ2-1	TGTGCCAGCAGTCAAAGAGATGAGCAGTTCTTC	CASSQRDEQFF
TRBV2	NA	TRBD2	TRBJ2-7	TGTGCCAGCATCTTTAGCGGGAGCGGTATGGAGCAGTACTTC	CASIFSGSGMEQYF
TRBV28	many	NA	TRBJ2-7	TGTGCCAGCATCCTGGGGGGATCGGTCTACGAGCAGTACTTC	CASILGGSVYEQYF
TRBV5-1	few	TRBD1	TRBJ2-5	TGCGCCAGCAGCTTGACGACAGGGGGCTGGGGGACCCAGTACTTC	CASSLTTGGWGTQYF
TRBV15	NA	TRBD1	TRBJ2-2	TGTGCCACCAGCTTCCGGGACAGGGGGCGGTCCGGGGAGCTGTTTTTT	CATSFRDRGRSGELFF
TRBV7-3	NA	NA	TRBJ2-1	TGTGCCAGCAGCTCACCCGGGACTGCCAATGAGCAGTTCTTC	CASSSPGTANEQFF
TRBV30	many	NA	TRBJ1-2	TGTGCCTGGAGTGGAGGAGGCTACACCTTC	CAWSGGGYTF
TRBV5-1	many	NA	TRBJ2-5	TGCGCCAGCAGCATGGGGACCTCCAGGTCGGAGACCCAGTACTTC	CASSMGTSRSETQYF